This TCR beta chain was observed in a study of cytotoxic CD8 clonotypes in ibrutinib-treated CLL. As for the study in general: Partial response occurred in about 25 patients and complete response in 2; at median about 70 months, roughly 14 remained remitted and around twelve progressed.

CDR1 is LGHNA, CDR2 YSLEER, per germline. With 1 base removed from V and 6 bases from J, the gap between germline ends came to 16 bases. The CDR3 is 15 residues long. General study findings and limits: Public clonotypes occurred uncommonly; on treatment, they contracted or remained stable.

Remarks on this clone: The antigen remains undetermined.

Assay: immunoSEQ multiplex PCR; the TCRdb copy retains only in-frame clones and omits some. The sample has some 200,000 clones, more than 65% seen once. This sequence originates from a human donor with chronic lymphocytic leukemia. The sample consisted of PBMCs, taken after 12 months of ibrutinib treatment. V is TRBV4-3 and J is TRBJ2-7; D tentatively fits TRBD1 or TRBD2 (6 bases each). CDR3 nucleotide sequence: TGCGCCAGCAGCCAAGGCTCAGGGGAGGTAGGCGAGCAGTACTTC. Amino acid sequence: CASSQGSGEVGEQYF.